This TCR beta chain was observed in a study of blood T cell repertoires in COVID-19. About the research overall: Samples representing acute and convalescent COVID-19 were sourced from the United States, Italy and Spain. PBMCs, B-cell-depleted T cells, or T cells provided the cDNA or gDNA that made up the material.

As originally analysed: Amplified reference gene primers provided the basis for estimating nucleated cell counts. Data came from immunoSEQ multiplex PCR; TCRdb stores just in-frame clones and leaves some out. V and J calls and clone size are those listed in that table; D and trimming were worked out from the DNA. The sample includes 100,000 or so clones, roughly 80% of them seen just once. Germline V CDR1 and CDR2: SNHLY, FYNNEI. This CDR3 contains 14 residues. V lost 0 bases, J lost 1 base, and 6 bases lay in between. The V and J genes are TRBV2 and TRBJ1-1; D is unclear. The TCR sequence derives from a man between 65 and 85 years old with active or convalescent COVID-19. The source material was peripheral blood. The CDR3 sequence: CASSEAGRNTEAFF. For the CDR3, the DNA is TGTGCCAGCAGTGAAGCGGGCAGGAACACTGAAGCTTTCTTT. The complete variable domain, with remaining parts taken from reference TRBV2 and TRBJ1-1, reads EPEVTQTPSHQVTQMGQEVILRCVPISNHLYFYWYRQILGQKVEFLVSFYNNEISEKSEIFDDQFSVERPDGSNFTLKIRSTKLEDSAMYFCASSEAGRNTEAFFGQGTRLTVV.